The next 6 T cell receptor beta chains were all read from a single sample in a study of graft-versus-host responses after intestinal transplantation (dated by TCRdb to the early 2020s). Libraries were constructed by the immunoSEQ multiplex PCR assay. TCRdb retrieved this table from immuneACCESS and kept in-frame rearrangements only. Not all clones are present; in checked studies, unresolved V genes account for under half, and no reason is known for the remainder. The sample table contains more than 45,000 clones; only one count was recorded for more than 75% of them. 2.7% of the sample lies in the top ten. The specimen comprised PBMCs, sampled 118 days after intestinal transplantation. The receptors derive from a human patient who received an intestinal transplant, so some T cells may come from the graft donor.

CDR3 sequence (DNA): TGTGCCAGCAGCTCAGGTTGGGGCCTGGGGGAGACCCAGTACTTC. This codes for CASSSGWGLGETQYF. The chain has TRBV5-4 and TRBJ2-5, with a weak D call TRBD1 (5 bases). Germline CDR1 reads SGHNT; CDR2 reads YYREEE (reference sequence). The CDR3 length is 15 residues. Trimming took off 3 bases at V and 5 bases at J, with 17 bases between the two ends.

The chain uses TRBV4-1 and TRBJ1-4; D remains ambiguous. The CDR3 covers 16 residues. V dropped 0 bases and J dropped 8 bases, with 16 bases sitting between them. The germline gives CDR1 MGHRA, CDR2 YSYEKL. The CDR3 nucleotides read TGCGCCAGCAGCCAAGAAGGACGGATACTCTGGGAAAAACTGTTTTTT. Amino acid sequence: CASSQEGRILWEKLFF.

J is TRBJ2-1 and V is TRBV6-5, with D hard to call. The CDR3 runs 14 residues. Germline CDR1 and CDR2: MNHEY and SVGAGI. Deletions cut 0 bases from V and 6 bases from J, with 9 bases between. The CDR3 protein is CASSYSTYSNEQFF. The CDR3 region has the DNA TGTGCCAGCAGTTACTCGACTTATTCCAATGAGCAGTTCTTC.

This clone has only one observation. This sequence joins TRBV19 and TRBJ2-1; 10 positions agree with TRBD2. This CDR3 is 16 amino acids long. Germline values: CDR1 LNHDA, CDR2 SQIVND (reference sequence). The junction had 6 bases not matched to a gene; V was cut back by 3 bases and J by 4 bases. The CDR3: CASSISSGSVYNEQFF. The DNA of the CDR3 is TGTGCCAGTAGTATTTCTAGCGGGAGTGTATACAATGAGCAGTTCTTC.

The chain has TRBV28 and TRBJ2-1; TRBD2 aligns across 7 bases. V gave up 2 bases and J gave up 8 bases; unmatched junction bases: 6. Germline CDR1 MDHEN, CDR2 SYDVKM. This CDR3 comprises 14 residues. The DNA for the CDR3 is TGTGCCAGCAGTTTAGGACTAGTGGGTTATGAGCAGTTCTTC. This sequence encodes CASSLGLVGYEQFF.

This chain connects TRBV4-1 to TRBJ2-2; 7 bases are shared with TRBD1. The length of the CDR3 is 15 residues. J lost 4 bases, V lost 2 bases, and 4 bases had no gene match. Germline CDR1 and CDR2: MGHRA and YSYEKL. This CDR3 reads CASSQPAGGTGELFF. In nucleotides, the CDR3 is TGCGCCAGCAGCCAACCCGCAGGGGGCACCGGGGAGCTGTTTTTT.